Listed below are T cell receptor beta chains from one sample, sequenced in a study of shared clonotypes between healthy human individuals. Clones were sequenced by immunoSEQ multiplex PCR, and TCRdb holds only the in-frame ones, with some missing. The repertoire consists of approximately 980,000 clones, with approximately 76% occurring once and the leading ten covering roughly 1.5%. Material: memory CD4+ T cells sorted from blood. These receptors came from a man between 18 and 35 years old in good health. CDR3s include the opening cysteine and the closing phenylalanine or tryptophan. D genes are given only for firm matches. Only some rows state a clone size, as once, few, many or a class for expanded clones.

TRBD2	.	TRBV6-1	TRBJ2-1	CASSDGLAGGQVEQFF	TGTGCCAGCAGTGACGGGCTAGCGGGGGGGCAAGTCGAGCAGTTCTTC
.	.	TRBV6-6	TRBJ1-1	CASSSPVMVRGTEAFF	TGTGCCAGCAGCTCCCCGGTGATGGTTCGAGGCACTGAAGCTTTCTTT
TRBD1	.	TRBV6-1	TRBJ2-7	CASRAQGQGAYEQYF	TGTGCCAGCAGAGCGCAAGGACAGGGGGCCTACGAGCAGTACTTC
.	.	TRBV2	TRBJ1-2	CASKGAAGGYTF	TGTGCCAGCAAAGGTGCCGCGGGTGGCTACACCTTC
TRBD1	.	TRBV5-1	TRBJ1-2	CASSDSQGAPGYTF	TGCGCCAGCAGCGACTCCCAGGGGGCGCCTGGCTACACCTTC
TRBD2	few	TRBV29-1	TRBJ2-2	CSVGAGTSGRAAGELFF	TGCAGCGTTGGGGCGGGGACTAGCGGGAGGGCCGCCGGGGAGCTGTTTTTT
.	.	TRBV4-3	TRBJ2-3	CASSQDYGRETQYF	TGCGCCAGCAGCCAAGATTATGGGCGGGAAACGCAGTATTTT
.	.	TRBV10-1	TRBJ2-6	CASSEPSSGGRRSHSGANVLTF	TGCGCCAGCAGTGAGCCCAGCTCAGGTGGGAGGCGATCTCACTCTGGGGCCAACGTCCTGACTTTC
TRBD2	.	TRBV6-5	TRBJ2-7	CASSYSAGGSYEQYF	TGTGCCAGCAGTTACTCAGCGGGGGGTTCCTACGAGCAGTACTTC
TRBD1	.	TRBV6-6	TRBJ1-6	CASRQQGAVNSPLHF	TGTGCCAGCAGACAACAGGGGGCGGTTAATTCACCCCTCCACTTT
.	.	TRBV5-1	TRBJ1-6	CASSLGSSNSPLHF	TGCGCCAGCAGCTTGGGTTCCAGTAATTCACCCCTCCACTTT
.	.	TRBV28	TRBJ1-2	CASSRTVGNYGYTF	TGTGCCAGCTCCCGGACAGTCGGTAACTATGGCTACACCTTC
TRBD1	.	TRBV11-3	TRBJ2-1	CASSLGRDRVYDEQFF	TGTGCCAGCAGCTTAGGCCGGGACAGGGTGTACGATGAGCAGTTCTTC
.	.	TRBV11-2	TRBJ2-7	CASSITGVYEQYF	TGTGCCAGCAGCATCACGGGTGTTTACGAGCAGTACTTC
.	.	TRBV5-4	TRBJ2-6	CASSLLQGTPSGANVLTF	TGTGCCAGCAGCTTACTACAGGGGACTCCCTCTGGGGCCAACGTCCTGACTTTC
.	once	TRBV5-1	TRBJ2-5	CASSLGSRQETQYF	TGCGCCAGCAGCTTGGGATCTAGGCAAGAGACCCAGTACTTC
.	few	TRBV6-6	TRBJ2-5	CASSYSIKETQYF	TGTGCCAGCAGTTACTCCATCAAAGAGACCCAGTACTTC